The next 26 T cell receptor beta chains were all read from a single sample in a study of T cells expressing NK-cell markers. TCRdb re-called the 5' RACE reads and shows each CDR3 protein once, DNA omitted. The sample totals under 200,000 distinct CDR3 sequences. The sequenced sample was blood T cells: a sorted CD56 or NKG2C T cell subset, CD4+ or CD8+ T cells, or bulk PBMC T cells (not recorded which). These receptors were obtained from a woman aged 18-70 years in good health.

The V gene is TRBV12-3 or TRBV12-4, the J gene TRBJ2-7; there is no DNA to check the TCRdb D call of TRBD2. The CDR3 loop spans 14 amino acids. The CDR3 here is CASSRSTILYEQYF.

The chain is built from TRBV29-1 and TRBJ2-1; no DNA is available, so the TRBD2 call from TCRdb remains unchecked. CDR3 length: 13 residues. Per the germline V gene, CDR1 is SQVTM and CDR2 is ANQGSEA. CDR3 protein: CSVEVASGNEQFF.

The chain joins TRBV5-1 to TRBJ1-1; the TRBD1 assignment by TCRdb is unverifiable without DNA. In germline, CDR1 is SGHRS, CDR2 YFSETQ. This CDR3 comprises 16 residues. This CDR3 is CASSLGQGAGNTEAFF.

The chain joins TRBV20-1 to TRBJ2-7; TCRdb lists TRBD2, though no DNA is available to test this call. Germline assignment: CDR1 DFQATT and CDR2 SNEGSKA (reference sequence). This CDR3 contains 12 residues. CDR3 residues: CSAEWGAYEQYF.

The chain is built from TRBV9 and TRBJ2-3; TCRdb designates TRBD1, a call that cannot be tested without DNA. Germline V CDR1 and CDR2: SGDLS, YYNGEE. The CDR3 runs to 17 residues. The chain's CDR3 is CASSVATGALSTDTQYF.

The V call is TRBV7-9, the J call TRBJ2-7; TCRdb picks TRBD1, but there is no DNA to check that call. The length of the CDR3 is 13 residues. From germline, CDR1 is SEHNR and CDR2 FQNEAQ (reference sequence). CDR3 sequence: CASSLRGAYEQYF.

The chain links TRBV5-1 to TRBJ2-1; the D call of TRBD1 rests on TCRdb alone, since no DNA is present to check it. Germline CDR1 is SGHRS and CDR2 is YFSETQ. This CDR3 has 17 amino acids. CDR3 sequence reads: CASSFQGGAGAYNEQFF.

The chain combines TRBV10-3 with TRBJ2-1. The CDR3 is made up of 13 amino acids. The germline CDR1 and CDR2 sequences are ENHRY and SYGVKD. This CDR3 reads CAISGREENEQFF.

This chain uses TRBV6-1 with TRBJ2-7; TCRdb reports TRBD1, a call that lacks DNA to check it against. The CDR3 is made up of 14 amino acids. CDR1 is MNHNS, CDR2 SASEGT, per germline. CDR3 protein: CASIKGQGTYEQYF.

The chain carries TRBV6-1 and TRBJ2-7; absent DNA, TCRdb's TRBD1 call cannot be checked. This CDR3 is 14 amino acids long. CDR1 is MNHNS and CDR2 is SASEGT in the germline V gene. Here the CDR3 reads CASSRGRGTYEQYF.

This rearrangement joins TRBV7-3 to TRBJ2-1; without DNA, the TCRdb call of TRBD2 cannot be checked. Germline CDR1 SGHTA, CDR2 FQGTGA. The CDR3 loop spans 16 amino acids. The CDR3 spells CASSLTASGTYNEQFF.

The J gene is TRBJ2-1, the V gene TRBV6-1; TCRdb's D call of TRBD1 is untestable without DNA. Germline V CDR1 and CDR2: MNHNS, SASEGT. This CDR3 spans 13 amino acids. The CDR3 sequence is CASVKTGGNEQFF.

The V gene is TRBV28, the J gene TRBJ2-1; TCRdb lists TRBD2, though no DNA is available to test this call. The CDR3 has 16 amino acids. Germline CDR1 and CDR2: MDHEN and SYDVKM. The chain's CDR3 is CASSLSGPSTYNEQFF.

V usage is TRBV18 and J usage is TRBJ1-5; TCRdb's D call, TRBD1, is unchecked because there is no DNA. Germline loops: CDR1 KGHSH, CDR2 LQKENI. The CDR3 has 16 residues. The CDR3 sequence: CASSLRDGASNQPQHF.

The chain combines TRBV4-1 with TRBJ2-5; without DNA, the TCRdb call of TRBD1 cannot be checked. The CDR3 consists of 14 residues. Germline CDR1 reads MGHRA; CDR2 reads YSYEKL. The CDR3 region is CASSRDREEETQYF.

The chain combines TRBV7-9 with TRBJ1-2; with no DNA, the TCRdb D assignment of TRBD1 cannot be verified. The CDR3 spans 14 residues. CDR1 is SEHNR and CDR2 is FQNEAQ in the germline V gene (reference sequence). The CDR3 sequence: CASSLPPSSYGYTF. The full variable domain, its missing parts supplied by reference TRBV7-9 and TRBJ1-2, is DTGVSQNPRHKITKRGQNVTFRCDPISEHNRLYWYRQTLGQGPEFLTYFQNEAQLEKSRLLSDRFSAERPKGSFSTLEIQRTEQGDSAMYLCASSLPPSSYGYTFGSGTRLTVV.

The gene calls are TRBV3-1 and TRBJ2-3; TCRdb's D call, TRBD2, is unchecked because there is no DNA. CDR1 is LGHDT and CDR2 is YNNKEL in the germline V gene (reference sequence). The CDR3 runs to 14 residues. The CDR3 reads CASSRSSEGDTQYF.

The chain is built from TRBV10-3 and TRBJ2-1; the D gene TCRdb calls, TRBD2, cannot be checked with no DNA. Germline CDR1 ENHRY, CDR2 SYGVKD. The CDR3 spans 16 residues. The CDR3 region is CAISESKGSGGDEQFF.

The chain recombines TRBV5-1 with TRBJ2-1; TCRdb outputs TRBD2, but without DNA this stays unchecked. This CDR3 has 17 amino acids. The germline CDR1 and CDR2 sequences are SGHRS and YFSETQ. This chain's CDR3 is CASSNRTSGSNLDEQFF. The complete variable domain, with remaining parts taken from reference TRBV5-1 and TRBJ2-1, reads KAGVTQTPRYLIKTRGQQVTLSCSPISGHRSVSWYQQTPGQGLQFLFEYFSETQRNKGNFPGRFSGRQFSNSRSEMNVSTLELGDSALYLCASSNRTSGSNLDEQFFGPGTRLTVL.

The chain links TRBV28 to TRBJ2-2; TCRdb picks TRBD2, but there is no DNA to check that call. Germline-derived CDR1 and CDR2 are MDHEN and SYDVKM. This CDR3 spans 15 amino acids. Here the CDR3 reads CASSAGLLKPGELFF. The full variable domain, rest sourced from reference TRBV28 and TRBJ2-2, is DVKVTQSSRYLVKRTGEKVFLECVQDMDHENMFWYRQDPGLGLRLIYFSYDVKMKEKGDIPEGYSVSREKKERFSLILESASTNQTSMYLCASSAGLLKPGELFFGEGSRLTVL.

The rearrangement links TRBV7-2 to TRBJ2-3. Per germline, CDR1 SGHTA and CDR2 FQGNSA. The CDR3 spans 12 residues. CDR3: CASSRGADTQYF.

The chain uses TRBV5-4 and TRBJ2-5. The CDR3 is 15 residues long. The germline gives CDR1 SGHNT, CDR2 YYREEE (reference sequence). Here the CDR3 reads CASSFLIGSQETQYF.

J is TRBJ2-1 and V is TRBV7-2. Germline loops: CDR1 SGHTA, CDR2 FQGNSA. CDR3 size: 15 residues. The CDR3 spells CASSLDWSILREQFF.

The chain couples TRBV6-6 to TRBJ2-5; TCRdb designates TRBD2, a call that cannot be tested without DNA. This CDR3 comprises 11 residues. Germline assignment: CDR1 MNHNY and CDR2 SVGAGI (reference sequence). The CDR3 sequence is CASSNSGTQYF.

V usage is TRBV20-1 and J usage is TRBJ1-1. The CDR3 spans 11 residues. Germline CDR1 and CDR2: DFQATT and SNEGSKA (reference sequence). CDR3 residues: CSATSITGAFF.

CDR3 residues: CATSVSGQGNTGELFF. The chain employs TRBV24-1 and TRBJ2-2; the TCRdb D gene call, TRBD1, has no DNA to confirm it. This CDR3 is 16 amino acids long. Germline CDR1 is KGHDR and CDR2 is SFDVKD.